A selection of T cell receptor beta chains follows, all from one sample in a study of tumour-infiltrating T cells in Burkitt lymphoma. Clones were sequenced by immunoSEQ multiplex PCR, and TCRdb holds only the in-frame ones, with some missing. Of some 2,500 clones in the sample, approximately 88% are singletons; the top ten hold about 17%. The specimen was tumor tissue. These receptors all stem from a human donor with diffuse large B-cell lymphoma. Each CDR3 is given with its conserved first and last residue. A D gene is named only where the DNA matches it firmly. Only part of the rows carry a size: once, few, many, or a class if the clone is expanded.

TRBV5-1	.	.	TRBJ2-1	TGCGCCAGCAGCCGACAAGGACTCCAGGCGGATGAGCAGTTCTTC	CASSRQGLQADEQFF
TRBV27	.	TRBD1	TRBJ1-4	TGTGCCAGCAGTTCCGACAGGGGAATAATAGCAACTAATGAAAAACTGTTTTTT	CASSSDRGIIATNEKLFF
TRBV5-1	.	.	TRBJ2-2	TGCGCCAGCAGCTTTGGAGGGGCCGGGCCCGGGGAGCTGTTTTTT	CASSFGGAGPGELFF
TRBV19	.	TRBD1	TRBJ1-2	TGTGCCAGTAGTAAGGACAGGGGGCTTGGCTACACCTTC	CASSKDRGLGYTF
TRBV18	.	.	TRBJ1-2	TGTGCCAGCTCACCCCGGACCGGGGGCTACACCTTC	CASSPRTGGYTF
TRBV11-3	once	.	TRBJ2-5	TGTGCCAGCAGCCTTGGACAGAGAGAGACCCAGTACTTC	CASSLGQRETQYF
TRBV6-6	.	.	TRBJ2-7	TGTGCCAGCAGTTCCCCGACAGGATACTCCTACGAGCAGTACTTC	CASSSPTGYSYEQYF
TRBV27	.	.	TRBJ2-7	TGTGCCAGCAGTCCCCAAGGGGTGACCTACGAGCAGTACTTC	CASSPQGVTYEQYF
TRBV5-4	once	.	TRBJ2-2	TGTGCCAGCAGCTTGGACACGTTCACCGGGGAGCTGTTTTTT	CASSLDTFTGELFF
TRBV7-2	.	.	TRBJ1-5	TGTGCCAGCAGCTCTAGGGTCGGCGGCAATCAGCCCCAGCATTTT	CASSSRVGGNQPQHF